The sequence of this T cell receptor (beta chain) was determined in a study of T cells in localized non-small cell lung cancer. Notes on the study in general: Increased T cell density in blood showed an association with longer overall survival. Appearance in adjacent lung was seen for a median around 55 of the top 100 tumor clones. Heterogeneity remains possible because sequencing was limited to only one tumor region. Compared with tumor, uninvolved adjacent lung displayed greater T cell clonality, ranking highest overall.

Of note for this clone: Antigen specificity is unknown.

Some clones are missing from TCRdb's copy, which holds only in-frame ones; the method was immunoSEQ multiplex PCR. The table has fewer than 25,000 clones, approximately 84% seen once; the top ten hold 5% to 6.5%. The CDR3 length is 13 residues. Germline CDR1 SGDLS, CDR2 YYNGEE. V shed 0 bases and J shed 5 bases, with 6 bases lying between them. This sequence originates from a male donor older than 55 with stage II squamous cell lung carcinoma. This chain links TRBV9 with TRBJ2-1; maybe TRBD1 (5 bases). The specimen was peripheral blood, collected before any cancer treatment. In DNA form, the CDR3 reads TGTGCCAGCAGCGTAGCAGGGAACAATGAGCAGTTCTTC. Translated: CASSVAGNNEQFF. Complete variable domain (other parts from reference TRBV9 and TRBJ2-1): DSGVTQTPKHLITATGQRVTLRCSPRSGDLSVYWYQQSLDQGLQFLIQYYNGEERAKGNILERFSAQQFPDLHSELNLSSLELGDSALYFCASSVAGNNEQFFGPGTRLTVL.